This T cell receptor (beta chain) stems from a study of cytomegalovirus exposure and HLA in healthy donors. As for the study in general: HLA-typed donors were the source of 82 million or so unique TCRs, which an early data release held. General study points: High sensitivity and specificity were reportedly achieved when the classifier diagnosed cytomegalovirus status.

Comment on this clone: What it binds is unknown.

Looked up from germline, CDR1 is MNHNY and CDR2 is SVGAGI (reference sequence). CDR3 length equals 15 residues. V trimming: 5 bases; J trimming: 7 bases; junction bases outside the gene matches: 8. A multiplex PCR was run with 60 Vbeta primers and 13 Jbeta primers. Repertoires were generated with immunoSEQ multiplex PCR, while TCRdb's copy carries only in-frame clones and drops some. The table lists some 130,000 clones, approximately 74% of them singletons. Sequencing was carried out using PBMCs. This clonotype originated in a male donor in good health and CMV-seronegative. This sequence joins TRBV6-6 and TRBJ2-4; 10 bases agree with TRBD2. The CDR3 nucleotides are TGTGCCAGCAGTCAGAGCGGGGGGGCCTGGAACATTCAGTACTTC. Translating it yields CASSQSGGAWNIQYF.